Here is one T cell receptor beta chain with its context. Its antigen remains unidentified. No per-base quality is available; no much larger clone lies one base away. The CDR3 numbers 15 residues from cysteine through phenylalanine. Only the CDR3 region is kept as DNA, spanning 45 bases read in frame from base 1. Taken from the germline V gene, the CDR1 and CDR2 loops are SGHVS and FQNEAQ. V drops 10 bases and J drops 1 base, leaving 16 bases in between. The immunoSEQ Assay, a bias-controlled multiplex PCR, was used to amplify TCRbeta CDR3 regions from genomic DNA. The study's processing was this. Nucleated cell counts per sample were estimated from amplification of reference gene primers within the assay. To quantify the absolute abundance of each unique TCRbeta CDR3 rearrangement, sequence reads were collapsed and filtered. For each sample, productive Simpson clonality was calculated as the square root of Simpson's diversity index over productive rearrangements. TCRdb mirrors the immuneACCESS table, restricted to in-frame sequences. Some clones are absent from its copies; in checked studies, under half trace to an unresolved V gene, and the reason for the others is unknown. Clone size and V and J calls were adopted from that table, with D and trimming inferred from the DNA. This sample holds 200,000 or so clones; around 88% were observed only once. The ten largest clones capture approximately 2.3% of the sample.

These data come from a study of blood T cell repertoires in COVID-19 (dated by TCRdb to about 2020). Turning to the overall study: Samples from collaborators originated in the United States, Italy and Spain and spanned both the acute and convalescent phases of COVID-19. Sample metadata almost always included a de-identified subject ID, COVID-19 status, age in years and sex. The material from the prospective study consisted of cDNA or gDNA derived from T cells, B-cell-depleted T cells, or PBMCs. Where available, HLA class I and class II types were obtained from metadata supplied by the sample provider rather than from assay-based typing. The repertoires were released in a freely available public database meant as a resource for research on the immune response to SARS-CoV-2. Subjects who had been exposed to COVID-19, were actively infected with it, or had recovered from it provided the deeply sampled blood TCRbeta repertoires that made up the dataset. The samples were drawn from the first 160 participants of the ongoing ImmuneRACE study and from 950 to 1,500 subjects provided by 6 global collaborators.

Participants in the prospective study were enrolled through a virtual design, were aged roughly 18 to 100 years, and lived in roughly 25 United States geographic areas. To assign participants to cohorts, the prospective study relied on clinical history that participants themselves reported in a screening survey and a study questionnaire. In the prospective study, mobile phlebotomists collected whole blood, serum and a nasopharyngeal or oropharyngeal swab from each participant. Participants in the prospective study had the option to provide additional blood draws and questionnaires over an approximately 2-month period. Prospective study blood samples were shipped either frozen or at room temperature before DNA extraction. Overall study outcomes, separate from this receptor: How much clinical and demographic metadata was included differed by source and by participant, and the metadata was provided uncurated.

Material: PBMCs or T cells enriched from blood (not recorded which). The chain joins TRBV7-8 to TRBJ2-2, with TRBD1 tentatively as D gene (6 bases match). This sequence was found in a woman between 40 and 50 years old with acute COVID-19. The CDR3 protein sequence reads: CATKSGTLNTGELFF. The nucleotide sequence reads TGTGCCACCAAATCCGGGACACTGAACACCGGGGAGCTGTTTTTT.